The clone carrying this T cell receptor (beta chain) was observed a handful of times. The sample is drawn from a study of blood T cells in healthy people across ages. A second PCR, run for about 6 to 11 cycles, used a sample-barcoded 5' primer plus a J-beta primer mix. A tag from a template-switch adaptor with 12 random nucleotides marked each cDNA molecule. TCRdb fed the 5' RACE reads into MiXCR, producing one record per CDR3 protein. The table includes approximately 800,000 distinct CDR3 sequences, approximately 24% detected once. These data are also associated with another study on T cells of mothers and their children.

The specimen was blood. The clonotype was recovered from a boy between 5 and 17 years old in good health.

The CDR3 is CASSTRLIETQYF. CDR3 sequence (DNA): TGTGCCAGCAGTACTAGACTAATCGAGACCCAGTACTTC. J is TRBJ2-5 and V is TRBV27; D is possibly TRBD2 (5 bases). This CDR3 has 13 residues. Trimming pared 5 bases from V and 5 bases from J, leaving 12 bases between. Germline-derived CDR1 and CDR2 are MNHEY and SMNVEV (reference sequence).